This passage covers 4 T cell receptor beta chains from one sample sequenced in a study of cytomegalovirus exposure and HLA in healthy donors. The PCR used 60 Vbeta and 13 Jbeta primers. The assay was immunoSEQ multiplex PCR, and TCRdb's table has in-frame clones only and misses some. The listing records under 90,000 clones. The specimen was PBMCs. The receptor source for this set is a female donor in good health and CMV-seropositive.

This chain joins TRBV6-1 and TRBJ2-7; 7 bases match TRBD1. Germline CDR1 is MNHNS and CDR2 is SASEGT. This CDR3 is built from 15 residues. V gave up 2 bases and J gave up 0 bases; unmatched junction bases: 4. The CDR3 sequence is CASSELQGTSYEQYF. The CDR3, as DNA: TGTGCCAGCAGTGAACTACAGGGGACCTCCTACGAGCAGTACTTC.

This chain links TRBV7-2 with TRBJ2-5, with TRBD1 matching over 9 bases. V trimming: 2 bases; J trimming: 6 bases; junction bases outside the gene matches: 7. This CDR3 is 15 amino acids long. The germline CDR1 and CDR2 sequences are SGHTA and FQGNSA. The CDR3 region is CASSLTRDRAKTQYF. As DNA, the CDR3 is TGTGCCAGCAGCTTAACCCGGGACAGGGCCAAGACCCAGTACTTC.

The gene calls are TRBV14 and TRBJ1-1; D remains ambiguous. The CDR3 loop spans 14 amino acids. CDR1 is SGHDN and CDR2 is FVKESK in the germline V gene. With 0 bases removed from V and 7 bases from J, the gap between germline ends came to 12 bases. CDR3 nucleotides: TGTGCCAGCAGCCAAGAAATTGGTTCGGGTGAAGCTTTCTTT. It encodes CASSQEIGSGEAFF.

V gene TRBV11-2 combines with J gene TRBJ1-3; 9 bases fit TRBD1. The CDR3 extends over 17 amino acids. V was pared by 0 bases and J by 5 bases, with 8 bases of the junction left unmatched. Germline CDR1 SGHAT, CDR2 FQNNGV. The CDR3 nucleotides are TGTGCCAGCAGCTTAGATCCGAACAGGGGGCATAGAAACACCATATATTTT. Protein product: CASSLDPNRGHRNTIYF.